The source of this T cell receptor (beta chain) is a study of shared clonotypes between healthy human individuals. Regarding the study as a whole: Clonotypes which were not shared had lower generation probabilities than clonotypes that all four donors shared. Even with large depth, rarefaction showed that sorted-subset sequencing was incomplete.

The V end was cut by 4 bases, the J end by 0 bases, with 10 bases between. Germline V gene sequence: CDR1 SGDLS, CDR2 YYNGEE. The CDR3 runs 15 residues. For every subset, genomic DNA was evenly distributed across several immunoSEQ plates. Using immunoSEQ multiplex PCR, the repertoire was profiled, and TCRdb retains in-frame clones only, with some absent. Here the sample spans 2.3 million or so clones, 85% to 95% being singletons. About this clone: Its antigen is not identified.

The source is a man aged 18 to 30 in good health. Some clones in this sample may be carry-over from other donors' samples. Sample: naive CD4+ T cells from PBMCs. Noted subset: CD45RA+ positively selected. The genes are TRBV9 and TRBJ2-2; D might be TRBD1 (6 bases). The CDR3 loop is CASSPTGSNTGELFF. The CDR3 nucleotides are TGTGCCAGCAGCCCGACAGGCTCGAACACCGGGGAGCTGTTTTTT. Full variable domain (remainder filled in from reference TRBV9 and TRBJ2-2): DSGVTQTPKHLITATGQRVTLRCSPRSGDLSVYWYQQSLDQGLQFLIQYYNGEERAKGNILERFSAQQFPDLHSELNLSSLELGDSALYFCASSPTGSNTGELFFGEGSRLTVL.